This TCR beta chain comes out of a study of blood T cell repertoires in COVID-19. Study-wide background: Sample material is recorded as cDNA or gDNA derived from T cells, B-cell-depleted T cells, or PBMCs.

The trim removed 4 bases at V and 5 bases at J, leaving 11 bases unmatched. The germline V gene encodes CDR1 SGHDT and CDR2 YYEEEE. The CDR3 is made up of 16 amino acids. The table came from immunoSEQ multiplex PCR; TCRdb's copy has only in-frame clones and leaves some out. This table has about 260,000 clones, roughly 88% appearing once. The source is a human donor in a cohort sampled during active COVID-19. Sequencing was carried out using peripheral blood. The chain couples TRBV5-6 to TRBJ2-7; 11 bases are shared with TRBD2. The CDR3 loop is CASSRRLAGTGNEQYF. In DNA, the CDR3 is TGTGCCAGCAGCCGAAGACTAGCGGGGACCGGGAACGAGCAGTACTTC.